Given below is one T cell receptor (beta chain) in context. What it binds is unknown. The sample comes from a study of Ad26.COV2.S vaccination and SARS-CoV-2 variants. Generated by immunoSEQ multiplex PCR, the TCRdb table keeps only in-frame clones and is missing some. Of 450,000 to 550,000 clones detected, about 88% appear once; the ten largest clones hold over 1.5%. Whole-study findings and limits: Reported findings describe substantial breadth in spike-specific CD8+ and CD4+ T cell responses following vaccination.

The treatment: some 20 received Ad26.COV2.S at low or high dose, single or two shots; several received placebo; per-sample allocation not given. Samples analyzed were those drawn on day 63 after the first vaccine or placebo injection. Wuhan-strain spike was delivered by a replication-incompetent Ad26 vector. The clonotype originates from a person aged 18-65 years who received the Ad26.COV2.S COVID-19 vaccine or a placebo. The material was peripheral blood, obtained in a trial of Ad26.COV2.S vaccine versus placebo.

This CDR3 reads CSVRSGGRQSYNEQFF. Written as DNA, the CDR3 is TGCAGCGTTAGGAGTGGCGGGAGACAGTCCTACAATGAGCAGTTCTTC. J is TRBJ2-1 and V is TRBV29-1; 7 nucleotides align to TRBD2. CDR1 SQVTM and CDR2 ANQGSEA come from the germline V gene. J gave up 1 base and V 5 bases, and 11 bases lay outside the gene matches. This CDR3 has 16 residues.